This entry lists 23 T cell receptor beta chains sequenced from one sample in a study of T cell repertoires in cytomegalovirus infection. Via MiXCR, TCRdb re-called the reads, giving one row per CDR3 protein. The repertoire holds about 500,000 distinct CDR3 sequences, with around 30% as singletons. Their antigens are not known. This specimen was cultured PBMCs, taken from culture after CMV antigen stimulation. Receptor source: a human donor in good health (CMV status not recorded). Some clones in this sample may be carry-over from other donors' samples.

In this sample, this clonotype turned up a few times. V usage is TRBV11-2 and J usage is TRBJ2-5, with 9 bases that match TRBD2. Germline V gene sequence: CDR1 SGHAT, CDR2 FQNNGV. V shed 1 base, J shed 5 bases, and the junction held 5 bases outside the gene matches. There are 15 residues in the CDR3. The DNA of the CDR3 is TGTGCCAGCAGCTTAGCGGGGACTAGCTGGGAGACCCAGTACTTC. Translated: CASSLAGTSWETQYF.

V and J are TRBV28 and TRBJ1-4; TRBD1 is a possible D gene (5 bases). The germline V gene has CDR1 MDHEN and CDR2 SYDVKM. This CDR3 has 17 amino acids. Trimming left V 8 bases short and J 1 base short, with 20 bases between. CDR3 region: CASEQFEGQGTNEKLFF. The DNA for the CDR3 is TGTGCCAGCGAGCAGTTTGAAGGGCAGGGAACTAATGAAAAACTGTTTTTT. Complete variable domain (other parts from reference TRBV28 and TRBJ1-4): DVKVTQSSRYLVKRTGEKVFLECVQDMDHENMFWYRQDPGLGLRLIYFSYDVKMKEKGDIPEGYSVSREKKERFSLILESASTNQTSMYLCASEQFEGQGTNEKLFFGSGTQLSVL.

This clonotype was recorded a few times. The chain employs TRBV7-6 and TRBJ2-3; tentatively, D is TRBD2 (5 bases). This CDR3 comprises 15 residues. V lost 1 base and J 6 bases, leaving 14 bases between the germline ends. Germline V CDR1 and CDR2: SGHVS, FNYEAQ. CDR3 region: CASSLVPGSSDTQYF. The CDR3 DNA is TGTGCCAGCAGCTTAGTCCCGGGGAGCAGCGATACGCAGTATTTT.

The V call is TRBV24-1, the J call TRBJ2-1; D possibly matches TRBD1 or TRBD2 (5 bases each). Trimming removed 4 bases from V and 6 bases from J, with 18 bases in between. The V gene's germline CDR1 is KGHDR and CDR2 SFDVKD. The CDR3 totals 16 residues. The CDR3 DNA reads TGTGCCACCAGTGACCGGGACCGTAGCCTAGGCAATGAGCAGTTCTTC. Amino acid sequence: CATSDRDRSLGNEQFF.

The J gene is TRBJ2-1, the V gene TRBV4-3, with TRBD2 identical over 9 bases. The junction had 3 bases not matched to a gene; V was cut back by 0 bases and J by 0 bases. In germline, CDR1 is LGHNA, CDR2 YSLEER. The CDR3 extends over 17 amino acids. The CDR3 sequence is CASSQDVSGSSYNEQFF. Written as DNA, the CDR3 is TGCGCCAGCAGCCAAGATGTTAGCGGGAGCTCCTACAATGAGCAGTTCTTC.

This clonotype was seen at least ten times. This chain uses TRBV7-8 with TRBJ2-6; tentatively, D is TRBD1 or TRBD2 (5 bases each). The ends were cut back, 0 bases at V and 2 bases at J, with 8 bases in the middle. The V gene's germline CDR1 is SGHVS and CDR2 FQNEAQ. The CDR3 covers 16 residues. The CDR3 DNA sequence: TGTGCCAGCAGCTTAGCTGGGGGTCCTGGGGCCAACGTCCTGACTTTC. Translating gives CASSLAGGPGANVLTF.

The chain joins TRBV12-3 or TRBV12-4 to TRBJ1-4; D is uncertain. Deletions cut 3 bases from V and 8 bases from J, with 10 bases between. The CDR3 loop spans 13 amino acids. The CDR3 DNA reads TGTGCCAGCAGTTTCCAAATACGGGAAAAACTGTTTTTT. It translates to CASSFQIREKLFF.

This clonotype has just one count. The J gene is TRBJ1-6, the V gene TRBV6-5; 10 bases are a match to TRBD1. The length of the CDR3 is 14 residues. The V gene's germline CDR1 is MNHEY and CDR2 SVGAGI. Losses at the gene ends were 6 bases for V and 10 bases for J; bases not matched to a gene: 6. The CDR3 loop reads CASRWDRGRSPLHF. CDR3 coding DNA: TGTGCCAGCAGATGGGACAGGGGCAGATCACCCCTCCACTTT.

This clonotype came up a few times. The chain is built from TRBV5-1 and TRBJ2-2; 9 bases match TRBD1. Losses at the gene ends were 3 bases for V and 0 bases for J; bases not matched to a gene: 0. CDR3 length: 15 residues. The germline gives CDR1 SGHRS, CDR2 YFSETQ. CDR3 in amino acids: CASSWDRANTGELFF. CDR3 nucleotide sequence: TGCGCCAGCAGCTGGGACAGGGCGAACACCGGGGAGCTGTTTTTT.

This clonotype was observed a few times. The chain carries TRBV5-4 and TRBJ2-6, with D possibly being TRBD1 (5 bases). The V and J ends lost 2 bases and 1 base respectively, with 13 bases between them. There are 17 residues in the CDR3. Per the germline V gene, CDR1 is SGHNT and CDR2 is YYREEE (reference sequence). The CDR3 reads CASSFGDRPSGANVLTF. CDR3 bases: TGTGCCAGCAGCTTCGGAGACAGACCGTCTGGGGCCAACGTCCTGACTTTC. The entire variable domain, with the rest obtained from reference TRBV5-4 and TRBJ2-6, is as follows: ETGVTQSPTHLIKTRGQQVTLRCSSQSGHNTVSWYQQALGQGPQFIFQYYREEENGRGNFPPRFSGLQFPNYSSELNVNALELDDSALYLCASSFGDRPSGANVLTFGAGSRLTVL.

The chain combines TRBV20-1 with TRBJ2-5; D perhaps matches TRBD2 (6 bases). The V gene lost 5 bases and the J gene lost 13 bases, with 17 bases spanning the gap. This CDR3 region has 11 residues. CDR1 DFQATT and CDR2 SNEGSKA come from the germline V gene (reference sequence). The CDR3: CSAVGSSSLYF. The CDR3 nucleotides are TGCAGTGCTGTCGGGAGTTCCTCATTGTACTTC.

This clonotype was seen a handful of times. The rearrangement uses TRBV7-8 and TRBJ2-3; D not resolved. Germline V CDR1 and CDR2: SGHVS, FQNEAQ. This CDR3 has 13 residues. V lost 3 bases, J lost 6 bases, and 10 bases lay in between. The CDR3 here is CASSLLKADTQYF. The CDR3 nucleotides are TGTGCCAGCAGCTTGCTAAAGGCGGATACGCAGTATTTT.

On this clonotype itself: A junction end diverges from the germline sequence, so it may reflect a read error. The rearrangement joins TRBV5-3 to TRBJ1-4; TRBD1 is a possible D gene (5 bases). TRBV5-3 is placed among ORFs of uncertain function. This CDR3 is built from 17 residues. CDR3 residues: CASSLGPWGGDNEKLFF. The CDR3, as DNA: TGTGCCAGCAGCTTGGGCCCTTGGGGGGGAGATAATGAAAAACTGTTTTTT.

This clonotype was found a few times. V and J are TRBV25-1 and TRBJ2-1; perhaps TRBD1 as D (5 bases). V was pared by 8 bases and J by 2 bases, with 16 bases between. The CDR3 contains 15 residues. CDR1 is MGHDK, CDR2 SYGVNS, per germline. CDR3 in DNA: TGTGCCAGCCGACCGCAGGGAACGGCCTACAATGAGCAGTTCTTC. Its protein is CASRPQGTAYNEQFF.

V gene TRBV7-2 combines with J gene TRBJ2-7, with no clear D. This CDR3 region has 14 residues. The germline V and J ends were trimmed by 5 bases and 0 bases, with 11 bases remaining between them. The V gene's germline CDR1 is SGHTA and CDR2 FQGNSA. The CDR3 loop is CASSPEQISYEQYF. CDR3 nucleotide sequence: TGTGCCAGCAGCCCCGAACAGATCTCCTACGAGCAGTACTTC.

This sequence joins TRBV19 and TRBJ1-3, with D perhaps TRBD1 (6 bases). V was clipped by 3 bases and J by 2 bases, with 11 bases between them. Germline V gene data show CDR1 as LNHDA and CDR2 as SQIVND (reference sequence). The CDR3 sequence is 15 residues long. The CDR3: CASSIRGRAGNTIYF. DNA of the CDR3: TGTGCCAGTAGTATCAGGGGAAGAGCTGGAAACACCATATATTTT.

This clonotype was seen more than once but under ten times. The V gene is TRBV6-2 or TRBV6-3, the J gene TRBJ2-7; D ambiguous. Germline CDR1 and CDR2: MNHEY and SVGEGT. Trimming took 2 bases from V and 2 from J, leaving 13 bases between them. The CDR3 covers 15 residues. DNA for the CDR3: TGTGCCAGCAGTTACCTATCGACACCGGCCTACGAGCAGTACTTC. It yields the protein CASSYLSTPAYEQYF.

The V gene is TRBV20-1, the J gene TRBJ2-2; 9 bases align to TRBD1. The CDR3 spans 15 residues. CDR1 is DFQATT and CDR2 is SNEGSKA in the germline V gene (reference sequence). The trim removed 7 bases at V and 4 bases at J, leaving 10 bases unmatched. CDR3 region: CSVPRGDRATGELFF. The DNA for the CDR3 is TGCAGTGTCCCCAGGGGGGACAGGGCCACCGGGGAGCTGTTTTTT.

The V gene is TRBV12-3 or TRBV12-4, the J gene TRBJ2-3, with D possibly being TRBD1 or TRBD2 (6 bases each). The V end was cut by 3 bases, the J end by 2 bases, with 12 bases between. The CDR3 is 15 residues long. The CDR3 DNA sequence: TGTGCCAGCAGTTTGCAACAGGGACTCACAGATACGCAGTATTTT. Translated, it gives CASSLQQGLTDTQYF.

This clonotype has more than one count but fewer than ten. CDR3: CASSLSQPQHF. CDR3 nucleotide sequence: TGTGCCAGCAGTTTAAGTCAGCCCCAGCATTTT. The rearrangement joins TRBV28 to TRBJ1-5; D uncertain. This CDR3 is 11 amino acids long. CDR1 MDHEN and CDR2 SYDVKM come from the germline V gene. The V end lost 2 bases, the J end lost 6 bases, and 2 bases lay between the germline ends.

This clonotype was seen a few times. The V and J genes are TRBV19 and TRBJ2-1; no firm D call. Trimming removed 5 bases from V and 7 bases from J, with 21 bases in between. Germline V gene sequence: CDR1 LNHDA, CDR2 SQIVND (reference sequence). This CDR3 has 16 amino acids. CDR3 DNA sequence: TGTGCCAGTAGTCCCACCGGAGCCTTATCGAAGAATGAGCAGTTCTTC. This sequence encodes CASSPTGALSKNEQFF.

This clonotype has just a few counts. The V and J genes are TRBV6-6 and TRBJ2-3, with D perhaps TRBD2 (6 bases). V lost 0 bases and J 2 bases, leaving 18 bases between the germline ends. This CDR3 has 18 amino acids. Germline lookup yields CDR1 MNHNY and CDR2 SVGAGI (reference sequence). The CDR3 reads CASSYSRMTGLDTDTQYF. DNA for the CDR3: TGTGCCAGCAGTTACTCGAGGATGACGGGACTGGACACAGATACGCAGTATTTT.

V is TRBV7-9 and J is TRBJ2-7; D not resolved. The CDR3 totals 14 residues. Trimming pared 5 bases from V and 4 bases from J, leaving 15 bases between. Germline V gives CDR1 SEHNR, CDR2 FQNEAQ (reference sequence). CDR3 amino acids: CASSPNTLGYEQYV. CDR3 bases: TGTGCCAGCAGCCCCAACACACTCGGATACGAGCAGTACGTC.